This TCR beta chain is from a study of blood T cells in healthy people across ages. The sample providers were healthy Caucasian people from Russia, aged about 6 to 90. A sample-barcoded 5' primer and a J-beta primer mix were used in a second PCR of roughly 6 to 12 cycles. One entry per CDR3 protein, called by TCRdb with MiXCR from the 5' RACE reads. The top ten clones hold under 25% of a sample with approximately 730,000 distinct CDR3 sequences, roughly 43% of them seen once. General study results and limits: Greater diversity and more naive CD4+ cells were seen in long-lived donors than in aged donors.

This clonotype turned up a few times. Its antigen is not known. The sequence was obtained from a woman aged 55-69 years in good health. The source material was blood.

For the CDR3, the DNA is TGTGCCAGCAGCTCCGGACAGACTAACTATGGCTACACCTTC. Its protein product is CASSSGQTNYGYTF. This chain connects TRBV7-2 to TRBJ1-2; D may be TRBD1 (6 bases). The CDR3 totals 14 residues. The germline V and J ends were trimmed by 4 bases and 0 bases, with 9 bases remaining between them. From germline, CDR1 is SGHTA and CDR2 FQGNSA.